This T cell receptor (beta chain) was observed in a study of Ad26.COV2.S vaccination and SARS-CoV-2 variants. The treatment denotes: around 19 received Ad26.COV2.S at low or high dose, single or two shots; several received placebo; per-sample allocation not given. After the first vaccine or placebo injection, samples were drawn on day 63. The repertoire was sequenced with immunoSEQ multiplex PCR; TCRdb's copy has only in-frame clones and lacks some. The sample has about 380,000 clones; 83% are singletons. This TCR came from a person between 18 and 60 years old who received the Ad26.COV2.S COVID-19 vaccine or a placebo. The sample here was peripheral blood, taken in a trial of Ad26.COV2.S vaccine versus placebo.

The CDR3 reads CASSFNRETQYF. In DNA, the CDR3 is TGTGCCAGCAGCTTCAACAGGGAGACCCAGTACTTC. The chain has TRBV7-8 and TRBJ2-5, with D perhaps TRBD1 (5 bases). This CDR3 has 12 residues. Trimming removed 3 bases from V and 5 bases from J, with 7 bases in between. From germline, CDR1 is SGHVS and CDR2 FQNEAQ.